The T cell receptor beta chain described here comes from a study of T cell repertoires in cytomegalovirus infection. Study overall: It can be stated that public TCR beta signatures indicated CMV infection as well as a matching HLA type. Study conclusions and caveats: Clonotype analysis showed dominance of the ex vivo response by HLA-C-restricted CMV-specific TCR beta clonotypes. Carriage of CMV together with the relevant HLA was identifiable through cumulative public TCR beta family frequency.

Germline V gives CDR1 SGHAT, CDR2 FQNNGV. The CDR3 is made up of 15 amino acids. V was clipped by 3 bases and J by 4 bases; unmatched bases: 7. This clonotype showed up just a few times. Its matching antigen is unknown. TCRdb reprocessed the reads with MiXCR, giving one entry per CDR3 protein. This table has over 100,000 distinct CDR3 sequences, roughly a tenth appearing once. The sequencing sample was made of PBMCs, sequenced either directly or after in vitro stimulation (not recorded which). The TCR comes from a human donor in good health (CMV status not recorded). Some clones in this sample may be carry-over from other donors' samples. This sequence joins TRBV11-2 and TRBJ2-5; 8 bases map to TRBD1. The CDR3 DNA reads as TGTGCCAGCAGCTTGACCAGGGGGCTGGGAGAGACCCAGTACTTC. Its protein is CASSLTRGLGETQYF.